What follows are 3 T cell receptor beta chains derived from one specimen sequenced in a study of Ad26.COV2.S vaccination and SARS-CoV-2 variants. The treatment here: 19 received Ad26.COV2.S at low or high dose, single or two shots; about 5 received placebo; per-sample allocation not given. The samples date from day 63 after the first vaccine or placebo injection. Assay: immunoSEQ multiplex PCR; the TCRdb copy retains only in-frame clones and omits some. The sample shows fewer than 400,000 clones, about nine tenths of them seen only once. The input for sequencing was peripheral blood, taken in a trial of Ad26.COV2.S vaccine versus placebo. The source of these receptors is a person aged 18-60 years who received the Ad26.COV2.S COVID-19 vaccine or a placebo.

This clone was counted a few times. V is TRBV6-5 and J is TRBJ2-1; 11 positions agree with TRBD2. This CDR3 region has 14 residues. Germline CDR1 and CDR2: MNHEY and SVGAGI. V trimming: 10 bases; J trimming: 3 bases; junction bases outside the gene matches: 5. CDR3 nucleotides: TGTGCCATCATGGGGACTAGCGGCTACAATGAGCAGTTCTTC. Translation: CAIMGTSGYNEQFF.

The V call is TRBV20-1, the J call TRBJ2-7; D gene ambiguous. Looked up from germline, CDR1 is DFQATT and CDR2 is SNEGSKA (reference sequence). V lost 3 bases and J 1 base, leaving 7 bases between the germline ends. The CDR3 contains 12 residues. CDR3 amino acids: CSASLRSYEQYF. The CDR3 bases are TGCAGTGCTAGTCTCAGATCCTACGAGCAGTACTTC.

J is TRBJ1-2 and V is TRBV28; D possibly corresponds to TRBD1 (6 bases). CDR1 is MDHEN, CDR2 SYDVKM, per germline. The CDR3 covers 12 residues. V lost 6 bases, J lost 5 bases, and 10 bases lay in between. CDR3 nucleotides: TGTGCCAGCAGGCCAGGGGTTTATGGCTACACCTTC. This gives the protein CASRPGVYGYTF.